This T cell receptor (beta chain) was sequenced for a study of blood T cells in healthy people across ages. Study-wide points: Among T cells, TCR beta diversity per million cells dropped roughly linearly as age rose. The diversity estimates, figures obtained from one million T cells, were considered underestimates.

The trim removed 5 bases at V and 2 bases at J, leaving 13 bases unmatched. CDR3 length equals 17 residues. Germline values: CDR1 MDHEN, CDR2 SYDVKM. A word on this clonotype: Its antigen is currently unknown.

Combining a sample-barcoded 5' primer with a J-beta primer mix, a second PCR ran for roughly 6 to 11 cycles. MiXCR, run by TCRdb on the 5' RACE reads, gives a single entry per CDR3 protein. The table shows over 950,000 distinct CDR3 sequences, with roughly two fifths occurring only once. What was sequenced was blood. This receptor was taken from a man in his late teens or twenties in good health. The rearrangement links TRBV28 to TRBJ2-3; 7 bases are shared with TRBD2. DNA for the CDR3: TGTGCCAGCAGTCCCCCGGTGGGGGGGAGTTACACAGATACGCAGTATTTT. It codes for CASSPPVGGSYTDTQYF.